The subject of this entry is one T cell receptor beta chain. TCRdb re-analysed the RT-PCR reads in MiXCR, keeping a single row per CDR3 protein. The sample lists hundreds of thousands of distinct CDR3 sequences, approximately 15% seen once, with around 3.3% in the top ten. The CDR3 length is 15 residues. The V and J ends lost 6 bases and 1 base respectively, with 12 bases between them. Germline V gives CDR1 MNHNS, CDR2 SASEGT. This sequence was found in a female donor in good health, serving as a healthy control. This chain connects TRBV6-1 to TRBJ2-2; D possibly corresponds to TRBD1 (6 bases). Sequenced sample: memory CD4+ T cells from blood. The CDR3 protein is CASSLQTGNTGELFF. The DNA of the CDR3 is TGTGCCAGCAGCTTACAGACAGGGAACACCGGGGAGCTGTTTTTT.